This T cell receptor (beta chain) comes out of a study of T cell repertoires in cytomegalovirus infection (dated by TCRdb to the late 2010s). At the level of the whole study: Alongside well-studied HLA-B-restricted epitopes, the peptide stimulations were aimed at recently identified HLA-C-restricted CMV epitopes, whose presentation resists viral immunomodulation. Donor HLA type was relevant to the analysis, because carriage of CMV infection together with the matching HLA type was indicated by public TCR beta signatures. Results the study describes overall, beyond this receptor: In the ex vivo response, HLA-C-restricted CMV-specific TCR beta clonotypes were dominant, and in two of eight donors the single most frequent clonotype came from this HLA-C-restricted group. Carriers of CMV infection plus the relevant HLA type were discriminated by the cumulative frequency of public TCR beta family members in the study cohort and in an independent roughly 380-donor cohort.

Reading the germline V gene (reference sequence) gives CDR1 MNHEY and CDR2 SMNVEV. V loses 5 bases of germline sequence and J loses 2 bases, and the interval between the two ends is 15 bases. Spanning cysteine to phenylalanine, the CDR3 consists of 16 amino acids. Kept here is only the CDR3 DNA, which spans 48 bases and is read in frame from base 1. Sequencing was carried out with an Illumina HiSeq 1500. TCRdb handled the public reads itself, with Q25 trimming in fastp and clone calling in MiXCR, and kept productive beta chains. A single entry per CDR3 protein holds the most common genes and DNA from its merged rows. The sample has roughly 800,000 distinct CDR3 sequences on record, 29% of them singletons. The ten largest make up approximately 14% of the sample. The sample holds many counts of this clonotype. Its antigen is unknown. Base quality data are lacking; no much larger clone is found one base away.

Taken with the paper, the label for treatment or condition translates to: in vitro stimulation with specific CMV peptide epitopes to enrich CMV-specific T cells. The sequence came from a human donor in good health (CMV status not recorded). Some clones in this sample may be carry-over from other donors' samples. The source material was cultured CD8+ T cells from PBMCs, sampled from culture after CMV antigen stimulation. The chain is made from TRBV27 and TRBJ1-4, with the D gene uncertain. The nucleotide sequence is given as TGTGCCAGCAGTCCCCACTACTTGCGTACTAATGAAAAACTGTTTTTT. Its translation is CASSPHYLRTNEKLFF. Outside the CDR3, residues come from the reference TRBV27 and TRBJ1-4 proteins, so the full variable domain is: EAQVTQNPRYLITVTGKKLTVTCSQNMNHEYMSWYRQDPGLGLRQIYYSMNVEVTDKGDVPEGYKVSRKEKRNFPLILESPSPNQTSLYFCASSPHYLRTNEKLFFGSGTQLSVL.